Listed here is a single TCR beta chain. This specimen comes from a study of human T cells and chemical hapten exposure. Time point noted: patch test 2, 6 weeks after DPC sensitization. Stated treatment: therapeutic diphenylcyclopropenone sensitization with weekly scalp DPC. As the library was built, unique molecular identifiers were attached to individual cDNA molecules. MiXCR, applied by TCRdb to the RACE reads, yields one record per CDR3 protein. The sample includes 120,000 to 150,000 distinct CDR3 sequences, about 12% seen only once; the top ten take around 1.4%. This CDR3 is built from 14 residues. V trimming: 3 bases; J trimming: 9 bases; junction bases outside the gene matches: 8.

The sequenced sample was whole blood, obtained in connection with sensitization to the hapten diphenylcyclopropenone (DPC). The TCR originated in a woman in her fifties or sixties with alopecia areata. Some clones in this sample may be carry-over from other donors' samples. The V gene is TRBV12-3 or TRBV12-4, the J gene TRBJ2-1; 7 bases are a match to TRBD1. The CDR3 region is CASSFNGPGGEQFF. In nucleotides, the CDR3 is TGTGCCAGCAGTTTTAACGGGCCAGGGGGTGAGCAGTTCTTC.